The clone carrying this T cell receptor (beta chain) was seen repeatedly, ten times or more. Its antigen is not known. V was cut by 4 bases and J by 5 bases, with 21 bases left in between. The CDR3 totals 16 residues. Germline V CDR1 and CDR2: SGHKS, YYEKEE (reference sequence). The sample belongs to a study of T cell repertoires in cytomegalovirus infection. Across the whole study: Public TCR beta signatures were indicative of both CMV infection and a matching HLA type.

Findings and caveats of the study: It was HLA-C-restricted CMV-specific TCR beta clonotypes that dominated the response ex vivo.

Via MiXCR, TCRdb re-called the reads, giving one row per CDR3 protein. The profile covers 490,000 or so distinct CDR3 sequences, with approximately 10% appearing a single time and roughly a tenth taken by the ten largest. The TCR originated in a human donor in good health (CMV status not recorded). Some clones in this sample may be carry-over from other donors' samples. Sequencing was done on a sample of PBMCs. The chain combines TRBV5-5 with TRBJ2-5, with D perhaps matching TRBD2 (5 bases). The chain's CDR3 is CASSPTAGVLGETQYF. The CDR3 nucleotides read TGTGCCAGCAGCCCGACCGCCGGGGTCTTGGGGGAGACCCAGTACTTC.